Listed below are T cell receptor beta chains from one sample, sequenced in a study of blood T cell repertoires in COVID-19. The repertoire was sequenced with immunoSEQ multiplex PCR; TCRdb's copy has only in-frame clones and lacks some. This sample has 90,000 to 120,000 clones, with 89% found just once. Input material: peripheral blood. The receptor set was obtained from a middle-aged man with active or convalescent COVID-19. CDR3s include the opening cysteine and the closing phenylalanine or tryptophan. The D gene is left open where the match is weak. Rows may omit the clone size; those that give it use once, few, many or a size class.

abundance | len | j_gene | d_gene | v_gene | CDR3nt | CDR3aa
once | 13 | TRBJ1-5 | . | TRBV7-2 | TGTGCCAGCAGTAGGTCGGGAATTCAGCCCCAGCATTTT | CASSRSGIQPQHF
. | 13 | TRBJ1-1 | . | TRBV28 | TGTGCCAGCAGTTTTGGACTGACTATTGAAGCTTTCTTT | CASSFGLTIEAFF
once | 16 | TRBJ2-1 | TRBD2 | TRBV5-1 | TGCGCCAGCAGCTTGGAAAGCGGGGGCCCTTACAATGAGCAGTTCTTC | CASSLESGGPYNEQFF
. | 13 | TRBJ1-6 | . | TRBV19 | TGTGCCAGTAGTATCTTGGTGGCATCACCCCTCCACTTT | CASSILVASPLHF
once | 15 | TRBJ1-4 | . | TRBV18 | TGTGCCAGCTCACCCCAGGAACCCAGGGGCGAAAAACTGTTTTTT | CASSPQEPRGEKLFF
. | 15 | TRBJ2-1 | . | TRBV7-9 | TGTGCCAGCAGCGCAGACTCCCACCCCACCAATGAGCAGTTCTTC | CASSADSHPTNEQFF
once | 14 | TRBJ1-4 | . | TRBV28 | TGTGCCAGCAGATCCGGGACACTGAATGAAAAACTGTTTTTT | CASRSGTLNEKLFF
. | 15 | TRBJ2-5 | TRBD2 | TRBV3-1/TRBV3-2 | TGTGCCAGCAGCCAAGTGGGGGGGATCCAGGAGACCCAGTACTTC | CASSQVGGIQETQYF
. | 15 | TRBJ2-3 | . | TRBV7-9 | TGTGCCAGCAGCTTGGGGGGTACTAGCACAGATACGCAGTATTTT | CASSLGGTSTDTQYF
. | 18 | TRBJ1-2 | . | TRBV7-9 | TGTGCCAGCAGCTTAGCCACAGGGACCGACGACGGAATATATGGCTACACCTTC | CASSLATGTDDGIYGYTF
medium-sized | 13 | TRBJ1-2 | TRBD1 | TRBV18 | TGTGCCAGCTCACCCCGGGACAGGGATGGCTACACCTTC | CASSPRDRDGYTF
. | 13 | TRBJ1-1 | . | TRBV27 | TGTGCCAGCAGTTTAAAGAAGGCGGAGCAAGCTTTCTTT | CASSLKKAEQAFF
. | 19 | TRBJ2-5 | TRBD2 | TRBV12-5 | TGTGCTAGTGGTTTGGCAGCTTCCGGGACTAGCGGGAGGCTGGAGACCCAGTACTTC | CASGLAASGTSGRLETQYF
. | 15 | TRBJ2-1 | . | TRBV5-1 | TGCGCCAGCAGCTTGTGGGAGAGATCGGACAATGAGCAGTTCTTC | CASSLWERSDNEQFF
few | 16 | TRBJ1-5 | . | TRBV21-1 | TGTGCCAGCAGCAAAGCGAGACAGGGAGGCAATCAGCCCCAGCATTTT | CASSKARQGGNQPQHF
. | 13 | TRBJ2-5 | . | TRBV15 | TGTGCCACCAAAGGGGCCTTCCAAGAGACCCAGTACTTC | CATKGAFQETQYF
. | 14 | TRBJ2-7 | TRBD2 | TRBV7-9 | TGTGCCAGCAGCCCGCGGGAGCGGACCTACGAGCAGTACTTC | CASSPRERTYEQYF
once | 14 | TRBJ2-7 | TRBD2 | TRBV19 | TGTGCCAGTAGTTTAGCGGGAGGAGGCTACGAGCAGTACTTC | CASSLAGGGYEQYF
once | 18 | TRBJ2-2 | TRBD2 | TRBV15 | TGTGCCACCAGCCGGGCTAGCGGGAGGACTACGAACACCGGGGAGCTGTTTTTT | CATSRASGRTTNTGELFF
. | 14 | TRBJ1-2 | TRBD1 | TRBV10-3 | TGTGCCACCGGACAGGGGCCTCCCAACTATGGCTACACCTTC | CATGQGPPNYGYTF
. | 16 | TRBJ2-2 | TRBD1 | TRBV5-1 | TGCGCCAGCAGCTCCGGGACAGGGCGGGTCACCGGGGAGCTGTTTTTT | CASSSGTGRVTGELFF
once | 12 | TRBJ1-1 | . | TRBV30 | TGTGCCTGGTCTCATTCCGGCACTGAAGCTTTCTTT | CAWSHSGTEAFF
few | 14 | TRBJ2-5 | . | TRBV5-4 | TGTGCCAGCAGCACTGGACAGAACCAAGAGACCCAGTACTTC | CASSTGQNQETQYF